Sequencing of this T cell receptor beta chain was carried out in a study of T-cell reconstitution after alpha-beta-depleted transplantation in children. TCRbeta library preparation incorporated unique molecular identifiers. TCRdb analysed the PCR reads with MiXCR anew, one entry per CDR3 protein. The table shows a few hundred thousand distinct CDR3 sequences, with about a quarter occurring only once. The sample holds a few counts of this clonotype. Its antigen is not known. Whole-study results and caveats: Several hundred expanded graft clones reportedly were the source of alpha-beta T cells about two months after transplant. The authors attributed T-cell counts and diversity one year after transplant mostly to newly produced T cells. TCRbeta diversity was high at day 60 in some patients (a result of surviving recipient T cells and thymic progenitors).

CDR3 length: 14 residues. CDR1 is SEHNR, CDR2 FQNEAQ, per germline (reference sequence). After removal of 6 bases from V and 7 bases from J, the junction contained 6 bases not matched to a gene. Material: PBMCs, obtained before TCRalphabeta/CD19-depleted stem cell transplant. This sequence originates from a boy under two years old with Wiskott-Aldrich syndrome, due to receive a stem cell transplant. The chain is built from TRBV7-9 and TRBJ1-5; 10 positions agree with TRBD1. The CDR3 protein is CASSPGTGVQPQHF. The CDR3 region has the DNA TGTGCCAGCAGTCCCGGGACAGGGGTACAGCCCCAGCATTTT.